The 8 T cell receptor beta chains listed next were all sequenced from one sample in a study of blood T cells in healthy people across ages. Together with a sample-barcoded 5' primer, a J-beta primer mix was included in a second PCR lasting roughly 6 to 12 cycles. TCRdb passed the 5' RACE reads through MiXCR, listing each CDR3 protein once. The profile shows more than 550,000 distinct CDR3 sequences, around a fifth of them singletons. The sample taken for sequencing was blood. These receptors originate from a man in his 70s in good health.

As DNA, the CDR3 is TGTGCCAGCAGCTTAGGACACGAACTAACTAATGAAAAACTGTTTTTT. Its protein is CASSLGHELTNEKLFF. This sequence joins TRBV5-5 and TRBJ1-4; D perhaps matches TRBD1 (5 bases). The germline V gene encodes CDR1 SGHKS and CDR2 YYEKEE (reference sequence). Trimming took off 2 bases at V and 1 base at J, with 12 bases between the two ends. The CDR3 contains 16 residues.

This clonotype was observed a few times. This rearrangement joins TRBV5-8 to TRBJ1-2, with D perhaps TRBD1 (6 bases). This CDR3 contains 14 residues. Trimming shortened V by 5 bases and J by 4 bases, and 15 bases separated the two germline ends. Germline CDR1 SGHTS, CDR2 YDEGEE. CDR3 sequence (DNA): TGTGCCAGCAGACCCGGACAGAAATTCTATGGCTACACCTTC. Translating gives CASRPGQKFYGYTF.

This rearrangement joins TRBV7-2 to TRBJ1-2, with D uncertain. Germline V CDR1 and CDR2: SGHTA, FQGNSA. V gave up 3 bases and J gave up 4 bases, with 12 bases separating them. The CDR3 is made up of 14 amino acids. The CDR3 here is CASSFADGLYGYTF. Here the CDR3 DNA reads TGTGCCAGCAGCTTTGCGGACGGACTCTATGGCTACACCTTC.

This chain uses TRBV5-1 with TRBJ2-6; D is uncertain. This CDR3 spans 17 amino acids. Germline-derived CDR1 and CDR2 are SGHRS and YFSETQ. Trimming took 0 bases from V and 0 from J, leaving 10 bases between them. The CDR3 nucleotides read TGCGCCAGCAGCTTGGCCTTGACCCCCTCTGGGGCCAACGTCCTGACTTTC. Protein sequence: CASSLALTPSGANVLTF.

Only a few counts were recorded for this clonotype. The J gene is TRBJ2-3, the V gene TRBV7-2; D perhaps matches TRBD2 (5 bases). The germline V and J ends were trimmed by 0 bases and 0 bases, with 7 bases remaining between them. The CDR3 spans 15 residues. In germline, CDR1 is SGHTA, CDR2 FQGNSA. The CDR3 loop is CASSLAPSSTDTQYF. CDR3 sequence (DNA): TGTGCCAGCAGCTTAGCCCCTAGCAGCACAGATACGCAGTATTTT. Using reference TRBV7-2 and TRBJ2-3 for the parts outside the CDR3, the full variable domain is GAGVSQSPSNKVTEKGKDVELRCDPISGHTALYWYRQSLGQGLEFLIYFQGNSAPDKSGLPSDRFSAERTGGSVSTLTIQRTQQEDSAVYLCASSLAPSSTDTQYFGPGTRLTVL.

This clonotype was observed a handful of times. The V gene is TRBV7-2, the J gene TRBJ1-4, with D maybe TRBD1 (5 bases). This CDR3 spans 16 amino acids. V shed 5 bases and J shed 0 bases, with 13 bases lying between them. Germline V lookup: CDR1 SGHTA, CDR2 FQGNSA. CDR3 region: CASSLGTYSTNEKLFF. The CDR3 region has the DNA TGTGCCAGCAGCCTCGGGACCTACTCAACTAATGAAAAACTGTTTTTT.

At least ten counts were recorded for this clonotype. The J gene is TRBJ2-4, the V gene TRBV29-1; 9 nucleotides agree with TRBD1. The CDR3 has 13 residues. Germline assignment: CDR1 SQVTM and CDR2 ANQGSEA. The V gene end was trimmed by 7 bases and the J gene end by 7 bases; junction bases not matched to a gene: 8. The CDR3 region has the DNA TGCAGCGCCGTGATAGGACAGGGGAACATTCAGTACTTC. Translating it yields CSAVIGQGNIQYF.

CDR3 in amino acids: CASSPPVGQHSPLHF. DNA of the CDR3: TGTGCCAGCTCACCACCGGTGGGACAGCATTCACCCCTCCACTTT. The J gene is TRBJ1-6, the V gene TRBV18, with TRBD1 matching 7 bases. The CDR3 loop spans 15 amino acids. The V and J ends lost 0 bases and 8 bases, in that order; junction bases with no gene match: 4. CDR1 KGHSH and CDR2 LQKENI come from the germline V gene.